The next 8 T cell receptor beta chains were all read from a single sample in a study of identifying expanded T cells in peripheral blood. TCRdb's table, derived via immunoSEQ multiplex PCR, lists solely in-frame clones and lacks some. The sample shows around 100,000 clones, 88% of them seen only once. The sample taken for sequencing was blood. These receptors were taken from a person between 18 and 75 years old in good health.

V is TRBV5-1 and J is TRBJ1-5; D gene ambiguous. Germline values: CDR1 SGHRS, CDR2 YFSETQ. The CDR3 has 13 amino acids. Trimming cost V 0 bases and J 5 bases, with 6 bases left between them. The CDR3 DNA reads TGCGCCAGCAGCTTGGGCCTAGATCAGCCCCAGCATTTT. It yields the protein CASSLGLDQPQHF.

V gene TRBV14 combines with J gene TRBJ2-1; TRBD2 aligns across 8 bases. Trimming cost V 0 bases and J 8 bases; bases outside gene matches: 9. Germline loops: CDR1 SGHDN, CDR2 FVKESK. This CDR3 region has 16 residues. CDR3 sequence (DNA): TGTGCCAGCAGCCAAGATCGGGGGGGCAATTTTGATGAGCAGTTCTTC. Translation gives CASSQDRGGNFDEQFF.

The gene calls are TRBV7-2 and TRBJ2-5; 10 nucleotides match TRBD2. Unmatched junction bases numbered 4, after V lost 4 bases and J lost 2 bases. The V gene's germline CDR1 is SGHTA and CDR2 FQGNSA. The CDR3 runs to 15 residues. For the CDR3, the DNA is TGTGCCAGCAGCTCGTCAGCGGGAGGGCAAGAGACCCAGTACTTC. Translation: CASSSSAGGQETQYF.

CDR3 DNA: TGCGCCAGCAGCGGACTGAACGACGGAAAAGCTTTCTTT. This encodes CASSGLNDGKAFF. V and J are TRBV5-1 and TRBJ1-1; D unclear. V was shortened by 4 bases and J by 9 bases, with 16 bases between the two germline ends. CDR3 size: 13 residues. Germline CDR1 is SGHRS and CDR2 is YFSETQ.

This clone was counted a single time. The chain employs TRBV18 and TRBJ1-5; possibly TRBD1 for D (5 bases). Germline V gives CDR1 KGHSH, CDR2 LQKENI. Trimming took 1 base from V and 0 from J, leaving 13 bases between them. The CDR3 contains 17 residues. The CDR3 is CASSPLIGVYSNQPQHF. The CDR3 DNA reads as TGTGCCAGCTCACCACTGATAGGGGTTTATAGCAATCAGCCCCAGCATTTT.

The chain employs TRBV5-1 and TRBJ2-7, with TRBD2 identical over 8 bases. Looked up from germline, CDR1 is SGHRS and CDR2 is YFSETQ. The CDR3 loop spans 15 amino acids. The V and J ends lost 0 bases and 2 bases, in that order; junction bases with no gene match: 4. The CDR3 DNA reads as TGCGCCAGCAGCTTGGTTGCGGGAGGCCCCTACGAGCAGTACTTC. Protein product: CASSLVAGGPYEQYF.

The J gene is TRBJ2-7, the V gene TRBV7-2, with TRBD2 identical over 12 bases. V shed 3 bases, J shed 3 bases, and the junction held 0 bases outside the gene matches. The CDR3 has 14 amino acids. Germline CDR1 reads SGHTA; CDR2 reads FQGNSA. CDR3 coding DNA: TGTGCCAGCAGCTTGGGACTAGCGGGCTACGAGCAGTACTTC. It is translated as CASSLGLAGYEQYF. Filled out from reference TRBV7-2 and TRBJ2-7, the complete variable domain reads GAGVSQSPSNKVTEKGKDVELRCDPISGHTALYWYRQSLGQGLEFLIYFQGNSAPDKSGLPSDRFSAERTGGSVSTLTIQRTQQEDSAVYLCASSLGLAGYEQYFGPGTRLTVT.

This chain uses TRBV5-1 with TRBJ2-7; D possibly matches TRBD1 or TRBD2 (5 bases each). The germline gives CDR1 SGHRS, CDR2 YFSETQ. The CDR3 totals 12 residues. Deletions cut 3 bases from V and 5 bases from J, with 9 bases between. The CDR3 nucleotides are TGCGCCAGCAGCTGGGACCGACACGAGCAGTACTTC. It yields the protein CASSWDRHEQYF. The full variable domain, completed using reference TRBV5-1 and TRBJ2-7, is KAGVTQTPRYLIKTRGQQVTLSCSPISGHRSVSWYQQTPGQGLQFLFEYFSETQRNKGNFPGRFSGRQFSNSRSEMNVSTLELGDSALYLCASSWDRHEQYFGPGTRLTVT.